A single sample is the source of the 29 T cell receptor beta chains below, sequenced in a study of blood T cell repertoires in COVID-19 (TCRdb year 2020). Libraries came from the immunoSEQ multiplex PCR assay. Imported from immuneACCESS, the table was reduced by TCRdb to in-frame sequences with V and J called. These copies leave out some clones; in studies compared against another copy, an unresolved V gene accounts for under half, and the cause of the remainder is not known. The table for this sample lists approximately 30,000 clones; approximately 81% of them were counted only once. Roughly 14% of the sample is in the top ten clones. Sample: peripheral blood. These receptors were taken from a human donor with acute or convalescent COVID-19. The donor label of this sample is uncertain.

The genes are TRBV7-3 and TRBJ2-5, with 8 bases fitting TRBD1. Germline V gene sequence: CDR1 SGHTA, CDR2 FQGTGA. CDR3 length: 16 amino acids. J was trimmed by 3 bases and V by 1 base; bases with no gene match: 7. CDR3: CASSLSGTGNEETQYF. The CDR3 coding sequence is TGTGCCAGCAGCTTAAGTGGGACAGGTAACGAAGAGACCCAGTACTTC.

The CDR3 protein is CASSPPGDFNSPLHF. In DNA, the CDR3 is TGTGCCAGCTCTCCTCCGGGAGATTTCAATTCACCCCTCCACTTT. The genes are TRBV18 and TRBJ1-6; D gene uncertain. The CDR3 has 15 amino acids. Germline V gene lookup returns CDR1 KGHSH and CDR2 LQKENI. Trimming stripped 6 bases from V and 7 bases from J, with 16 bases between. Supplemented by reference TRBV18 and TRBJ1-6, the full variable domain reads NAGVMQNPRHLVRRRGQEARLRCSPMKGHSHVYWYRQLPEEGLKFMVYLQKENIIDESGMPKERFSAEFPKEGPSILRIQQVVRGDSAAYFCASSPPGDFNSPLHFGNGTRLTVT.

The sample holds one count of this clone. The J gene is TRBJ1-5, the V gene TRBV6-2 or TRBV6-3; a weak D match, TRBD1 (6 bases). Trimming removed 4 bases from V and 2 bases from J, with 18 bases in between. The CDR3 consists of 17 residues. Germline-derived CDR1 and CDR2 are MNHEY and SVGEGT. The CDR3 sequence: CASSSPASAGGNQPQHF. The CDR3 nucleotides are TGTGCCAGCAGTTCTCCGGCGTCGGCAGGGGGCAATCAGCCCCAGCATTTT.

J is TRBJ1-1 and V is TRBV7-8; D may be TRBD1 (6 bases). The CDR3 length is 13 residues. Trimming removed 5 bases at V and 3 bases at J, with 10 bases between. CDR1 is SGHVS and CDR2 is FQNEAQ in the germline V gene. CDR3 loop: CASSRSGDTEAFF. The CDR3 nucleotides read TGTGCCAGCAGCCGATCAGGGGACACTGAAGCTTTCTTT.

The V and J genes are TRBV6-1 and TRBJ2-2, with D maybe TRBD2 (5 bases). CDR3 length equals 16 residues. Trimming pared 6 bases from V and 8 bases from J, leaving 22 bases between. Germline V lookup: CDR1 MNHNS, CDR2 SASEGT. CDR3 in amino acids: CASSERRAASGGELFF. In DNA form, the CDR3 reads TGTGCCAGCAGCGAACGCCGGGCGGCCTCGGGAGGGGAGCTGTTTTTT.

The chain has TRBV7-6 and TRBJ2-3; perhaps TRBD2 as D (6 bases). Trimming cost V 6 bases and J 4 bases, with 23 bases left between them. CDR1 and CDR2 from the germline V gene are SGHVS and FNYEAQ. The CDR3 extends over 17 amino acids. CDR3 region: CASRRTSGVADPDTQYF. For the CDR3, the DNA is TGTGCCAGCAGACGCACATCGGGGGTAGCGGACCCAGATACGCAGTATTTT.

This chain links TRBV7-3 with TRBJ1-2; 8 positions agree with TRBD1. The junction had 9 bases not matched to a gene; V was cut back by 5 bases and J by 4 bases. Germline assignment: CDR1 SGHTA and CDR2 FQGTGA. The CDR3 spans 15 residues. CDR3: CASSPGQGGSYGYTF. The CDR3 DNA reads TGTGCCAGCAGCCCCGGACAGGGCGGTTCCTATGGCTACACCTTC. The whole variable domain, remainder taken from reference TRBV7-3 and TRBJ1-2, is GAGVSQTPSNKVTEKGKYVELRCDPISGHTALYWYRQSLGQGPEFLIYFQGTGAADDSGLPNDRFFAVRPEGSVSTLKIQRTERGDSAVYLCASSPGQGGSYGYTFGSGTRLTVV.

The gene calls are TRBV5-4 and TRBJ2-1; 8 bases are shared with TRBD2. Trimming removed 2 bases from V and 2 bases from J; junction bases left unmatched: 3. Germline V gene sequence: CDR1 SGHNT, CDR2 YYREEE (reference sequence). The CDR3 is 15 residues long. CDR3 residues: CASSLGLAAYNEQFF. In DNA, the CDR3 is TGTGCCAGCAGCTTAGGACTAGCTGCCTACAATGAGCAGTTCTTC.

This chain joins TRBV19 and TRBJ2-7, with TRBD2 matching over 7 bases. Germline V gene sequence: CDR1 LNHDA, CDR2 SQIVND (reference sequence). Trimming cost V 5 bases and J 2 bases; bases outside gene matches: 9. CDR3 length: 15 amino acids. CDR3 loop: CASSGRTRTPYEQYF. The DNA for the CDR3 is TGTGCCAGTAGTGGGCGGACTAGGACACCCTACGAGCAGTACTTC.

The CDR3 is CASSYRWDRENTEAFF. The DNA of the CDR3 is TGTGCCAGCAGTTACCGCTGGGACAGGGAGAACACTGAAGCTTTCTTT. The chain employs TRBV6-5 and TRBJ1-1, with 9 bases matching TRBD1. The J segment lost 1 base and the V segment lost 2 bases, leaving 5 bases of the junction unmatched. CDR1 MNHEY and CDR2 SVGAGI come from the germline V gene. This CDR3 has 16 residues.

This sequence joins TRBV5-4 and TRBJ1-1, with 9 bases lining up with TRBD1. The CDR3 has 16 amino acids. The V and J ends lost 4 bases and 4 bases, in that order; junction bases with no gene match: 11. The germline gives CDR1 SGHNT, CDR2 YYREEE (reference sequence). This chain's CDR3 is CASSRPGTGLTTEAFF. The CDR3 bases are TGTGCCAGCAGCCGTCCCGGGACAGGGTTGACCACTGAAGCTTTCTTT.

J is TRBJ2-3 and V is TRBV6-2 or TRBV6-3; the match to TRBD1 covers 8 bases. The germline V gene has CDR1 MNHEY and CDR2 SVGEGT. The J segment lost 3 bases and the V segment lost 4 bases, leaving 3 bases of the junction unmatched. The CDR3 extends over 14 amino acids. The CDR3 reads CASSLGQGTDTQYF. Here the CDR3 DNA reads TGTGCCAGCAGTTTAGGACAGGGAACAGATACGCAGTATTTT.

The chain recombines TRBV2 with TRBJ2-2; TRBD1 matches 7 bases. The CDR3 runs to 16 residues. Per the germline V gene, CDR1 is SNHLY and CDR2 is FYNNEI. The V gene end was trimmed by 5 bases and the J gene end by 5 bases; junction bases not matched to a gene: 11. The CDR3 DNA reads TGTGCCAGCAGTTACCGACAGGGTTGGGGAACCGGGGAGCTGTTTTTT. Encoded protein: CASSYRQGWGTGELFF. Full variable domain (missing parts from reference TRBV2 and TRBJ2-2): EPEVTQTPSHQVTQMGQEVILRCVPISNHLYFYWYRQILGQKVEFLVSFYNNEISEKSEIFDDQFSVERPDGSNFTLKIRSTKLEDSAMYFCASSYRQGWGTGELFFGEGSRLTVL.

The chain has TRBV11-2 and TRBJ2-1, with 8 bases identical to TRBD1. V shed 5 bases, J shed 6 bases, and the junction held 6 bases outside the gene matches. There are 14 residues in the CDR3. Germline assignment: CDR1 SGHAT and CDR2 FQNNGV. The CDR3 nucleotides are TGTGCCAGCAGCCGTGGACAGGGAGGCAATGAGCAGTTCTTC. Encoded protein: CASSRGQGGNEQFF.

This chain uses TRBV29-1 with TRBJ2-1, with D perhaps matching TRBD2 (5 bases). Per germline, CDR1 SQVTM and CDR2 ANQGSEA. Trimming shortened V by 6 bases and J by 0 bases, and 15 bases separated the two germline ends. There are 15 residues in the CDR3. CDR3 amino acids: CSVGATSSSYNEQFF. The CDR3 DNA sequence: TGCAGCGTGGGAGCCACCTCGAGCTCCTACAATGAGCAGTTCTTC.

The chain is built from TRBV5-5 and TRBJ1-6; possible D gene TRBD1, 6 bases. This CDR3 spans 14 amino acids. V was pared by 0 bases and J by 10 bases, with 11 bases between. Germline V gene data show CDR1 as SGHKS and CDR2 as YYEKEE (reference sequence). For the CDR3, the DNA is TGTGCCAGCAGCTTGGAAGGGGGAGGGTCACCCCTCCACTTT. As protein: CASSLEGGGSPLHF.

This sequence joins TRBV30 and TRBJ1-1; tentatively, D is TRBD1 (5 bases). Trimming left V 2 bases short and J 10 bases short, with 14 bases between. Germline CDR1 and CDR2: GTSNPN and SVGIG (reference sequence). This CDR3 spans 12 amino acids. The CDR3 is CAWSRTGGTAFF. DNA of the CDR3: TGTGCCTGGAGTCGTACGGGGGGGACAGCTTTCTTT.

This clone was seen a single time. This rearrangement joins TRBV19 to TRBJ2-3; no clear D gene. Per the germline V gene, CDR1 is LNHDA and CDR2 is SQIVND (reference sequence). Trimming removed 6 bases from V and 2 bases from J, with 9 bases in between. The CDR3 contains 13 residues. DNA of the CDR3: TGTGCCAGTAGCGGGTCCTACACAGATACGCAGTATTTT. Protein product: CASSGSYTDTQYF. The variable domain in full, completed from reference TRBV19 and TRBJ2-3, reads DGGITQSPKYLFRKEGQNVTLSCEQNLNHDAMYWYRQDPGQGLRLIYYSQIVNDFQKGDIAEGYSVSREKKESFPLTVTSAQKNPTAFYLCASSGSYTDTQYFGPGTRLTVL.

This chain uses TRBV28 with TRBJ2-7; 10 nucleotides align to TRBD1. Germline CDR1 reads MDHEN; CDR2 reads SYDVKM. The junction had 9 bases not matched to a gene; V was cut back by 8 bases and J by 8 bases. The CDR3 is made up of 13 amino acids. In DNA, the CDR3 is TGTGCCAGCCGAGAAGGACAGGGGGACAAGCAGTACTTC. Its translation is CASREGQGDKQYF.

V is TRBV3-1 (or the pseudogene TRBV3-2) and J is TRBJ1-2; a weak D match, TRBD1 (5 bases). The CDR3 runs 13 residues. In germline, CDR1 is LGHDT, CDR2 YNNKEL (reference sequence). The V end was cut by 0 bases, the J end by 9 bases, with 11 bases between. CDR3 sequence (DNA): TGTGCCAGCAGCCAAGATCGGTCAGGGAGCTACACCTTC. Translating gives CASSQDRSGSYTF.

CDR3 in DNA: TGTGCCATCCAGGGGTTTCAGGGCTATGGCTACACCTTC. As protein: CAIQGFQGYGYTF. V and J are TRBV10-3 and TRBJ1-2; perhaps TRBD1 as D (6 bases). The V gene's germline CDR1 is ENHRY and CDR2 SYGVKD. The germline V and J ends were trimmed by 8 bases and 4 bases, with 14 bases remaining between them. This CDR3 spans 13 amino acids.

The CDR3 protein is CASRSGQGVVQYF. In DNA form, the CDR3 reads TGTGCCAGCAGGTCGGGACAGGGGGTAGTCCAGTACTTC. The chain uses TRBV6-5 and TRBJ2-5; 11 bases are shared with TRBD1. CDR1 is MNHEY and CDR2 is SVGAGI in the germline V gene. Germline trimming cut 6 bases from V and 10 bases from J; bases unmatched to any gene: 7. CDR3 length equals 13 residues.

The sample holds one count of this clone. The chain links TRBV7-3 to TRBJ2-5; possible D gene TRBD2, 6 bases. Trimming took 3 bases from V and 3 from J, leaving 14 bases between them. The CDR3 runs to 15 residues. Germline CDR1 SGHTA, CDR2 FQGTGA. The CDR3 region is CASSFQGLKEETQYF. Here the CDR3 DNA reads TGTGCCAGCAGCTTCCAGGGACTTAAAGAAGAGACCCAGTACTTC. The whole variable domain, remainder taken from reference TRBV7-3 and TRBJ2-5, is GAGVSQTPSNKVTEKGKYVELRCDPISGHTALYWYRQSLGQGPEFLIYFQGTGAADDSGLPNDRFFAVRPEGSVSTLKIQRTERGDSAVYLCASSFQGLKEETQYFGPGTRLLVL.

V usage is TRBV9 and J usage is TRBJ1-4, with TRBD1 matching 8 bases. CDR1 and CDR2 from the germline V gene are SGDLS and YYNGEE. The CDR3 consists of 17 residues. V shed 0 bases and J 0 bases; nucleotides not matched to a gene: 4. The CDR3 DNA reads as TGTGCCAGCAGCGTAGGGGGGACAGGTACAACTAATGAAAAACTGTTTTTT. Translation: CASSVGGTGTTNEKLFF.

The chain carries TRBV19 and TRBJ2-7; 15 positions agree with TRBD2. The CDR3 spans 19 residues. V lost 4 bases to trimming and J lost 2 bases; unmatched junction nucleotides: 12. CDR1 and CDR2 from the germline V gene are LNHDA and SQIVND (reference sequence). The CDR3 nucleotides are TGTGCCAGTAGTACTCGTCCCGGGACTAGCGGGGGGCCACCCTACGAGCAGTACTTC. It encodes CASSTRPGTSGGPPYEQYF.

CDR3 residues: CASRGTGSNQPQHF. CDR3 DNA: TGTGCCAGCAGAGGGACAGGTAGCAATCAGCCCCAGCATTTT. The rearrangement links TRBV25-1 to TRBJ1-5, with 8 bases identical to TRBD1. In germline, CDR1 is MGHDK, CDR2 SYGVNS. V lost 6 bases to trimming and J lost 0 bases; unmatched junction nucleotides: 1. This CDR3 spans 14 amino acids.

The V call is TRBV6-2 or TRBV6-3, the J call TRBJ1-2, with 7 bases identical to TRBD1. J was trimmed by 4 bases and V by 6 bases; bases with no gene match: 5. The CDR3 extends over 13 amino acids. CDR1 and CDR2 from the germline V gene are MNHEY and SVGEGT. In DNA form, the CDR3 reads TGTGCCAGCAGCGACAGGGATCCCTATGGCTACACCTTC. It codes for CASSDRDPYGYTF.

V and J are TRBV7-2 and TRBJ1-6; D unclear. The CDR3 runs to 13 residues. The germline gives CDR1 SGHTA, CDR2 FQGNSA. V lost 0 bases, J lost 9 bases, and 6 bases lay in between. CDR3 sequence reads: CASSLAESSPLHF. The CDR3 nucleotides read TGTGCCAGCAGCTTAGCGGAGAGTTCACCCCTCCACTTT.

The chain employs TRBV19 and TRBJ1-4; no clear D. V shed 11 bases and J shed 0 bases, with 10 bases lying between them. The CDR3 length is 13 residues. Germline CDR1 reads LNHDA; CDR2 reads SQIVND (reference sequence). The CDR3 protein is CAGKDSTNEKLFF. CDR3 sequence (DNA): TGTGCCGGTAAAGACTCAACTAATGAAAAACTGTTTTTT. Full variable domain (missing parts from reference TRBV19 and TRBJ1-4): DGGITQSPKYLFRKEGQNVTLSCEQNLNHDAMYWYRQDPGQGLRLIYYSQIVNDFQKGDIAEGYSVSREKKESFPLTVTSAQKNPTAFYLCAGKDSTNEKLFFGSGTQLSVL.